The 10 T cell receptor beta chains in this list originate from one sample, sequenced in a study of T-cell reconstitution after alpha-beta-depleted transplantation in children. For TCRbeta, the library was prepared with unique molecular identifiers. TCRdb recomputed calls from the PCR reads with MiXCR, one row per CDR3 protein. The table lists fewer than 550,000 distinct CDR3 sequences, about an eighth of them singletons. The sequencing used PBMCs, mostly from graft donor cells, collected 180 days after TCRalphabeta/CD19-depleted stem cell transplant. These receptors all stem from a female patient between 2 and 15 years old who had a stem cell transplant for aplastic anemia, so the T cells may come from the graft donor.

CDR3 sequence (DNA): TGCGCCAGCAGACGGGACAGGGGCGATAGCTCCTACGAGCAGTACGTC. Translated, it gives CASRRDRGDSSYEQYV. The V and J genes are TRBV10-2 and TRBJ2-7, with 10 bases lining up with TRBD1. Trimming removed 6 bases from V and 0 bases from J; junction bases left unmatched: 8. Per germline, CDR1 WSHSY and CDR2 SAAADI. This CDR3 has 16 residues.

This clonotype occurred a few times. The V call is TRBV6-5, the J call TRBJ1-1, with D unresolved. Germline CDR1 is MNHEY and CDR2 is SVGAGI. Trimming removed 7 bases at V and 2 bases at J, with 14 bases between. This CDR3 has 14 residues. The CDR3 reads CASTPSGLNTEAFF. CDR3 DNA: TGTGCCAGCACCCCCTCCGGGTTAAACACTGAAGCTTTCTTT.

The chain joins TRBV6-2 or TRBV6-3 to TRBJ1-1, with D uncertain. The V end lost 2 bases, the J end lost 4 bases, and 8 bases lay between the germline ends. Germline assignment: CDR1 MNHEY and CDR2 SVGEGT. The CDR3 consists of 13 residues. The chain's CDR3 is CASSYARATEAFF. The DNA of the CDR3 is TGTGCCAGCAGTTACGCAAGGGCCACTGAAGCTTTCTTT.

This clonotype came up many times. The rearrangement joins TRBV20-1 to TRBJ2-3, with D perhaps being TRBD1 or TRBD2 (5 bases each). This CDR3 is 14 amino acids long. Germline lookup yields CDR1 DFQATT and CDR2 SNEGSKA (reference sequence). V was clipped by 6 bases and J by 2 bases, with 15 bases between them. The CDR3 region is CSAPGDHPTDTQYF. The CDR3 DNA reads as TGCAGTGCACCCGGGGACCATCCCACAGATACGCAGTATTTT.

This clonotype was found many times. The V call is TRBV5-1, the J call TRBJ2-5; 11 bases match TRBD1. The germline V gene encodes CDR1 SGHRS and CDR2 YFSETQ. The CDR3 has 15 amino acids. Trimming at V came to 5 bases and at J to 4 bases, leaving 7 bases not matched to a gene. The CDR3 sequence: CASRRRTGGAETQYF. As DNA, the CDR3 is TGCGCCAGCAGAAGAAGGACAGGGGGCGCAGAGACCCAGTACTTC.

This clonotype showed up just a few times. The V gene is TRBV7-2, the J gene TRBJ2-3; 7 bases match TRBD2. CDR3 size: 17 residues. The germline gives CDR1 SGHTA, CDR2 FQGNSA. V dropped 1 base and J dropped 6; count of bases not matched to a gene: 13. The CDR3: CASSLGGGRGPGDTQYF. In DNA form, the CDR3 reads TGTGCCAGCAGCTTAGGGGGGGGTAGGGGCCCGGGGGATACGCAGTATTTT.

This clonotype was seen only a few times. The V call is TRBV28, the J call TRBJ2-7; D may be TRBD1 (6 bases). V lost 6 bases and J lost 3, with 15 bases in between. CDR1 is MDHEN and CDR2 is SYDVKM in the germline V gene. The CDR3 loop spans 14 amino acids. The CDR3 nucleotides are TGTGCCAGCAGCCCTGTACAGGGCCACTACGAGCAGTACTTC. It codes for CASSPVQGHYEQYF.

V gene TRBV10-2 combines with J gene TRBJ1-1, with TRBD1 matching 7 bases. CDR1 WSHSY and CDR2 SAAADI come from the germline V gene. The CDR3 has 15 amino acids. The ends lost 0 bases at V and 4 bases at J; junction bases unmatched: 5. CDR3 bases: TGCGCCAGCAGTGAGTCGACAGGGTGGAGCACTGAAGCTTTCTTT. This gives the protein CASSESTGWSTEAFF.

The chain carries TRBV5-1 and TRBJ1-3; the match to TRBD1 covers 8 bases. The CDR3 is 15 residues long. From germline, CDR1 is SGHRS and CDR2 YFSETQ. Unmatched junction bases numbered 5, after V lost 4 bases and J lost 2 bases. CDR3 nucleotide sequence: TGCGCCAGCAGCGGGCCGGACAGGGCTGGAAACACCATATATTTT. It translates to CASSGPDRAGNTIYF.

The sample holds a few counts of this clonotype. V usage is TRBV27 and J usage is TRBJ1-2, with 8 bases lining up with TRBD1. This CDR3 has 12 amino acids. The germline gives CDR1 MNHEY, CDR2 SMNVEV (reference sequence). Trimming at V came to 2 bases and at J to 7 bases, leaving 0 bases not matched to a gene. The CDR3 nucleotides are TGTGCCAGCAGTTTACAGGGGGCTGGCTACACCTTC. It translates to CASSLQGAGYTF.